The 32 T cell receptor beta chains reported below all come from one sample, sequenced in a study of post-analysis software for immune sequencing data. No antigens are known for them. TCR beta cDNA libraries included unique molecular identifiers. From the PCR reads, TCRdb called clonotypes with MiXCR, one entry per CDR3 protein. In the table there are 750,000 to 950,000 distinct CDR3 sequences, approximately 53% of which are singletons. Study observations and caveats: Controls showed lower frequencies than patients for five or six TRBV segments, and TRBV5-6, TRBV5-1 and TRBV20-1 were among these.

What was sequenced was blood. The receptors originated from a girl aged 5-17 years with multiple sclerosis.

The V and J genes are TRBV11-2 and TRBJ1-1, with D perhaps matching TRBD1 (5 bases). V gave up 2 bases and J gave up 4 bases, with 14 bases separating them. Germline V gene lookup returns CDR1 SGHAT and CDR2 FQNNGV. The CDR3 runs to 15 residues. CDR3 coding DNA: TGTGCCAGCAGCTTATGGGGGTTGGTGGGCACTGAAGCTTTCTTT. This sequence encodes CASSLWGLVGTEAFF.

The V gene is TRBV4-1, the J gene TRBJ1-4; possibly TRBD1 for D (5 bases). Germline assignment: CDR1 MGHRA and CDR2 YSYEKL. The CDR3 contains 14 residues. Trimming left V 1 base short and J 2 bases short, with 5 bases between. CDR3 DNA: TGCGCCAGCAGCCAAGCAGGGACTAATGAAAAACTGTTTTTT. This sequence encodes CASSQAGTNEKLFF.

This clonotype has more than one count but fewer than ten. The gene calls are TRBV6-1 and TRBJ2-1; D remains unclear. The CDR3 totals 11 residues. Between the trimmed V and J ends, which lost 2 bases and 10 bases, there was a span of 6 bases. CDR1 is MNHNS and CDR2 is SASEGT in the germline V gene. The CDR3 DNA reads TGTGCCAGCAGTGAAATTCCCGAGCAGTTCTTC. It codes for CASSEIPEQFF.

This clonotype was seen more than once but under ten times. V is TRBV9 and J is TRBJ2-7, with 8 positions matching TRBD1. The CDR3 has 16 amino acids. V was clipped by 0 bases and J by 2 bases; unmatched bases: 7. Germline V gives CDR1 SGDLS, CDR2 YYNGEE. CDR3 protein: CASSVAPDRATYEQYF. The CDR3 region has the DNA TGTGCCAGCAGCGTAGCCCCGGACAGGGCCACCTACGAGCAGTACTTC.

The genes are TRBV12-3 or TRBV12-4 and TRBJ2-1; 12 bases map to TRBD2. Losses at the gene ends were 5 bases for V and 9 bases for J; bases not matched to a gene: 11. The CDR3 covers 16 residues. Here the CDR3 reads CASSRRLAGARREQFF. The CDR3 nucleotides read TGTGCCAGCAGTCGTCGACTAGCGGGAGCAAGACGTGAGCAGTTCTTC.

The chain couples TRBV10-3 to TRBJ2-5; TRBD2 aligns across 7 bases. The J call may not be correct, given that the DNA end is closer to TRBJ2-7. The CDR3 consists of 15 residues. Germline-derived CDR1 and CDR2 are ENHRY and SYGVKD. The CDR3 bases are TGTGCCATCAGCCCCTCTAGCGGTGGAGGGAACGAGCAGTACTTC. This translates into CAISPSSGGGNEQYF.

CDR3 region: CASSPLGGGPIRTDTQYF. CDR3 DNA sequence: TGTGCCAGCTCACCGCTAGGGGGAGGGCCGATTCGCACAGATACGCAGTATTTT. This sequence joins TRBV18 and TRBJ2-3; weak D call: TRBD2 (7 bases). Germline V lookup: CDR1 KGHSH, CDR2 LQKENI. The CDR3 totals 18 residues. V was clipped by 3 bases and J by 1 base, with 20 bases between them.

This clonotype was counted once. This chain links TRBV5-1 with TRBJ1-1; D is unresolved. Germline-derived CDR1 and CDR2 are SGHRS and YFSETQ. The V end was cut by 3 bases, the J end by 7 bases, with 16 bases between. The CDR3 spans 14 residues. The CDR3 spells CASSSDGSAIEAFF. The CDR3 DNA follows: TGCGCCAGCAGCTCGGACGGGTCCGCGATTGAAGCTTTCTTT.

The gene calls are TRBV20-1 and TRBJ2-7, with 7 bases fitting TRBD1. Unmatched junction bases numbered 12, after V lost 3 bases and J lost 1 base. The germline V gene has CDR1 DFQATT and CDR2 SNEGSKA (reference sequence). The CDR3 length is 16 residues. The CDR3 coding sequence is TGCAGTGCTAGGGGAACTAACAGGGGATCTTCCTACGAGCAGTACTTC. Its protein is CSARGTNRGSSYEQYF.

V and J are TRBV24-1 and TRBJ2-3; a possible D gene is TRBD1 (5 bases). The CDR3 loop spans 18 amino acids. Per the germline V gene, CDR1 is KGHDR and CDR2 is SFDVKD. V was clipped by 0 bases and J by 4 bases, with 19 bases between them. In DNA form, the CDR3 reads TGTGCCACCAGTGATTTGCCTGCCCAGGGTGTTTTCGCAGATACGCAGTATTTT. Encoded protein: CATSDLPAQGVFADTQYF.

This clonotype was seen only a few times. The chain combines TRBV10-3 with TRBJ2-7; possibly TRBD1 for D (5 bases). The CDR3 is made up of 13 amino acids. Germline-derived CDR1 and CDR2 are ENHRY and SYGVKD. V dropped 3 bases and J dropped 1 base, with 7 bases sitting between them. The CDR3 region is CAISDHRSYEQYF. The CDR3 region has the DNA TGTGCCATCAGTGACCACAGGTCCTACGAGCAGTACTTC.

The chain links TRBV5-5 to TRBJ2-5, with TRBD2 matching over 8 bases. This CDR3 spans 14 amino acids. Germline CDR1 reads SGHKS; CDR2 reads YYEKEE (reference sequence). V was clipped by 7 bases and J by 0 bases; unmatched bases: 5. In nucleotides, the CDR3 is TGTGCCAGCCGGGTAGCGGGGTACCAAGAGACCCAGTACTTC. Amino acids: CASRVAGYQETQYF.

The chain links TRBV5-1 to TRBJ1-5; D not certain. The CDR3 sequence is 13 residues long. Per the germline V gene, CDR1 is SGHRS and CDR2 is YFSETQ. Trimming stripped 4 bases from V and 4 bases from J, with 9 bases between. In DNA, the CDR3 is TGCGCCAGCAGCCCGGAGGTTAATCAGCCCCAGCATTTT. Encoded protein: CASSPEVNQPQHF.

The V gene is TRBV25-1, the J gene TRBJ2-7, with a possible D match to TRBD2 (5 bases). CDR1 is MGHDK, CDR2 SYGVNS, per germline. This CDR3 contains 13 residues. V dropped 3 bases and J dropped 4 bases, with 10 bases sitting between them. CDR3 coding DNA: TGTGCCAGCAGTGATTCACTAGGTTACGAGCAGTACTTC. This sequence encodes CASSDSLGYEQYF.

The rearrangement joins TRBV6-6 to TRBJ2-7; 7 bases fit TRBD1. Trimming took 7 bases from V and 4 from J; bases not matched to a gene: 4. This CDR3 comprises 12 residues. Germline V lookup: CDR1 MNHNY, CDR2 SVGAGI (reference sequence). The CDR3 spells CASTHRGYEQYF. CDR3 coding DNA: TGTGCCAGCACCCACAGGGGTTACGAGCAGTACTTC.

The V call is TRBV5-1, the J call TRBJ2-3; D is tentatively TRBD1 or TRBD2 (5 bases each). CDR1 is SGHRS, CDR2 YFSETQ, per germline. The CDR3 has 17 residues. Between the trimmed V and J ends, which lost 0 bases and 0 bases, there was a span of 14 bases. Here the CDR3 DNA reads TGCGCCAGCAGCTTGGTTTCGGGACGGGTAAGCACAGATACGCAGTATTTT. Translation: CASSLVSGRVSTDTQYF.

The V and J genes are TRBV20-1 and TRBJ2-1, with TRBD1 as a possible D gene (5 bases). CDR3 length: 16 residues. V lost 3 bases and J 5 bases, leaving 20 bases between the germline ends. Germline CDR1 is DFQATT and CDR2 is SNEGSKA (reference sequence). The CDR3 coding sequence is TGCAGTGCTAGCTATCAAATCCGGCCCAGGGACAATGAGCAGTTCTTC. It encodes CSASYQIRPRDNEQFF.

This clonotype was seen a few times. V gene TRBV10-3 combines with J gene TRBJ1-1, with D possibly being TRBD1 (5 bases). The V end lost 10 bases, the J end lost 3 bases, and 12 bases lay between the germline ends. CDR3 length: 12 residues. CDR1 ENHRY and CDR2 SYGVKD come from the germline V gene. The CDR3 DNA follows: TGTGCCACGCGGGGCAGGGACACTGAAGCTTTCTTT. This gives the protein CATRGRDTEAFF.

This clonotype was counted a few times. This chain joins TRBV20-1 and TRBJ2-5; D is unresolved. This CDR3 region has 14 residues. The ends were cut back, 0 bases at V and 4 bases at J, with 12 bases in the middle. Looked up from germline, CDR1 is DFQATT and CDR2 is SNEGSKA (reference sequence). The CDR3 is CSARDLGSRETQYF. CDR3 in DNA: TGCAGTGCTAGAGATCTTGGAAGTAGAGAGACCCAGTACTTC.

This chain connects TRBV7-2 to TRBJ2-4; tentative D call: TRBD2 (6 bases). This CDR3 contains 18 residues. V lost 4 bases to trimming and J lost 1 base, with 20 bases between them. Germline CDR1 reads SGHTA; CDR2 reads FQGNSA. As DNA, the CDR3 is TGTGCCAGCAGCTCGCCATGGGACTCCTTAACCGCCAAAAACATTCAGTACTTC. This encodes CASSSPWDSLTAKNIQYF. Filled out from reference TRBV7-2 and TRBJ2-4, the complete variable domain reads GAGVSQSPSNKVTEKGKDVELRCDPISGHTALYWYRQSLGQGLEFLIYFQGNSAPDKSGLPSDRFSAERTGGSVSTLTIQRTQQEDSAVYLCASSSPWDSLTAKNIQYFGAGTRLSVL.

This clonotype came up a few times. The chain has TRBV20-1 and TRBJ2-1; D possibly corresponds to TRBD2 (6 bases). V was pared by 6 bases and J by 6 bases, with 18 bases between. The germline V gene encodes CDR1 DFQATT and CDR2 SNEGSKA (reference sequence). The CDR3 length is 14 residues. The CDR3 DNA reads TGCAGTGCAAACCTAGCGCGGTCCCTCAATGAGCAGTTCTTC. Protein: CSANLARSLNEQFF.

This chain joins TRBV3-1 and TRBJ2-3; no reliable D call. The germline V gene has CDR1 LGHDT and CDR2 YNNKEL (reference sequence). The CDR3 extends over 13 amino acids. Between the trimmed V and J ends, which lost 3 bases and 5 bases, there was a span of 9 bases. This CDR3 is CASSQVAIDTQYF. CDR3 sequence (DNA): TGTGCCAGCAGCCAGGTAGCAATAGATACGCAGTATTTT.

V and J are TRBV11-3 and TRBJ2-1; 10 bases line up with TRBD2. Trimming removed 1 base from V and 5 bases from J; junction bases left unmatched: 8. CDR3 length: 17 residues. CDR1 is SGHNT and CDR2 is YENEEA in the germline V gene. CDR3 DNA sequence: TGTGCCAGCAGCTTAGGCCCTAGCGGGAGCATTAACAATGAGCAGTTCTTC. This encodes CASSLGPSGSINNEQFF.

The V call is TRBV5-5, the J call TRBJ1-5, with TRBD1 identical over 10 bases. The V gene end was trimmed by 4 bases and the J gene end by 0 bases; junction bases not matched to a gene: 7. CDR1 and CDR2 from the germline V gene are SGHKS and YYEKEE (reference sequence). There are 17 residues in the CDR3. The CDR3: CASSAGQGGHSNQPQHF. The CDR3 coding sequence is TGTGCCAGCAGCGCTGGACAGGGGGGACATAGCAATCAGCCCCAGCATTTT.

Only one count was recorded for this clonotype. The J gene is TRBJ1-1, the V gene TRBV5-1, with TRBD1 identical over 8 bases. J was trimmed by 0 bases and V by 0 bases; bases with no gene match: 4. The CDR3 is 16 residues long. Germline CDR1 and CDR2: SGHRS and YFSETQ. CDR3 coding DNA: TGCGCCAGCAGCTTGGGACAGGGGATTATGAACACTGAAGCTTTCTTT. Its translation is CASSLGQGIMNTEAFF.

The chain uses TRBV7-9 and TRBJ1-2, with 9 bases matching TRBD1. With 5 bases clipped from V and 3 bases from J, the junction kept 10 bases outside the gene matches. Germline assignment: CDR1 SEHNR and CDR2 FQNEAQ (reference sequence). CDR3 size: 16 residues. CDR3 loop: CASSLRTGDGDYGYTF. CDR3 sequence (DNA): TGTGCCAGCAGCCTCCGGACAGGGGATGGGGACTATGGCTACACCTTC.

The J gene is TRBJ2-6, the V gene TRBV5-1; D is uncertain. The V gene's germline CDR1 is SGHRS and CDR2 YFSETQ. V lost 3 bases and J lost 0, with 10 bases in between. The CDR3 consists of 16 residues. The CDR3 sequence is CASSSGPSSGANVLTF. In DNA, the CDR3 is TGCGCCAGCAGCTCCGGACCCAGCTCTGGGGCCAACGTCCTGACTTTC.

J is TRBJ1-5 and V is TRBV12-3 or TRBV12-4; no clear D. This CDR3 spans 12 amino acids. Trimming took off 5 bases at V and 7 bases at J, with 9 bases between the two ends. In nucleotides, the CDR3 is TGTGCCAGCAGTCGTCTTGAGCAGCCCCAGCATTTT. Its translation: CASSRLEQPQHF.

This chain links TRBV12-3 or TRBV12-4 with TRBJ1-5; TRBD1 is a possible D gene (5 bases). Trimming removed 4 bases at V and 7 bases at J, with 26 bases between. CDR3 length equals 18 residues. CDR3 residues: CASSCQWEGRTPDQPQHF. Written as DNA, the CDR3 is TGTGCCAGCAGTTGCCAATGGGAAGGACGGACACCCGACCAGCCCCAGCATTTT.

The V call is TRBV5-1, the J call TRBJ2-3; D is ambiguous. CDR3 length: 15 residues. Per germline, CDR1 SGHRS and CDR2 YFSETQ. V lost 2 bases to trimming and J lost 1 base, with 11 bases between them. The CDR3 coding sequence is TGCGCCAGCAGCTTCAGTCAGCACCGCACAGATACGCAGTATTTT. Its protein product is CASSFSQHRTDTQYF.

The chain joins TRBV10-3 to TRBJ2-7, with TRBD2 matching 8 bases. The CDR3 has 13 amino acids. The J segment lost 5 bases and the V segment lost 8 bases, leaving 8 bases of the junction unmatched. Germline assignment: CDR1 ENHRY and CDR2 SYGVKD. The CDR3 DNA is TGTGCCATCGGGGGACTAGAGGCCCACGAGCAGTACTTC. Its protein is CAIGGLEAHEQYF.

The chain carries TRBV12-3 or TRBV12-4 and TRBJ2-1; 11 bases map to TRBD1. The CDR3 is 16 residues long. V lost 7 bases and J lost 3; bases outside the gene matches: 8. CDR3 sequence reads: CASKRGTGGDYNEQFF. As DNA, the CDR3 is TGTGCCAGCAAACGGGGGACAGGGGGTGACTACAATGAGCAGTTCTTC.